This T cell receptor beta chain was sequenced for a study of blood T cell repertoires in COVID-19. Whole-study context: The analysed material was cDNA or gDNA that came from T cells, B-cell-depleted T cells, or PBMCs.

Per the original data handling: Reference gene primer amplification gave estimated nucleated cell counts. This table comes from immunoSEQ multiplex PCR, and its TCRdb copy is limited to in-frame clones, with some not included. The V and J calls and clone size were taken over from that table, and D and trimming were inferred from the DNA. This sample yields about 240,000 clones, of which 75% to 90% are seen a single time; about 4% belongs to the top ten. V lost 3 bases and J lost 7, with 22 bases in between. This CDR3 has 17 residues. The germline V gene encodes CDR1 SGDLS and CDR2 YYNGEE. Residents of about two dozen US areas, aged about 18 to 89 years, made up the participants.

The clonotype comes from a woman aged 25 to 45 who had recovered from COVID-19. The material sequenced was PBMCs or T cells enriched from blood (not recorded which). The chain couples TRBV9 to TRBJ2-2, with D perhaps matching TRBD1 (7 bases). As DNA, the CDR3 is TGTGCCAGCAGCGAGAGCCACGGAGGGGGCGCGGTCGGGGAGCTGTTTTTT. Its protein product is CASSESHGGGAVGELFF.